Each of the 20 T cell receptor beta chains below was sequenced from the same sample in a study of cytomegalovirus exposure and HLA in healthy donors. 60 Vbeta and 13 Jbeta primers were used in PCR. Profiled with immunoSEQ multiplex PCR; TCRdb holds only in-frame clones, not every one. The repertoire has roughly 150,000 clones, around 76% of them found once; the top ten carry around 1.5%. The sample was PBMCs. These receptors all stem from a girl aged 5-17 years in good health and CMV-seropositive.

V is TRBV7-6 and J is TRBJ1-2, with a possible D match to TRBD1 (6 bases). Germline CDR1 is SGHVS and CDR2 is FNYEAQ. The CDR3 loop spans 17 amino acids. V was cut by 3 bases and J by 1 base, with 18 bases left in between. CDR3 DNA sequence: TGTGCCAGCAGCTTTCGCGAGGACAGCCAACTTAACTATGGCTACACCTTC. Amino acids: CASSFREDSQLNYGYTF.

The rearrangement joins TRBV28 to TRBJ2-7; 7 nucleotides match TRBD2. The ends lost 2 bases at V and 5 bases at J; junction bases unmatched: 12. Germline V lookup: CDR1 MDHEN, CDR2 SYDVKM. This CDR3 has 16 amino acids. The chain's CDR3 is CASSLLPRGGPHEQYF. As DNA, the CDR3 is TGTGCCAGCAGTTTACTCCCTCGCGGGGGTCCCCACGAGCAGTACTTC.

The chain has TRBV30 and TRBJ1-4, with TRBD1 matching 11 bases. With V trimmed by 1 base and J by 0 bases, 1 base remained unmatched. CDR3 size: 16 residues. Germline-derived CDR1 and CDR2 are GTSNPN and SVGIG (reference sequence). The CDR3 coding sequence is TGTGCCTGGAGTGGGGGACAGGGGGCAACTAATGAAAAACTGTTTTTT. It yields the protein CAWSGGQGATNEKLFF. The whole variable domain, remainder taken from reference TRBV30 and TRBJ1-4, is SQTIHQWPATLVQPVGSPLSLECTVEGTSNPNLYWYRQAAGRGLQLLFYSVGIGQISSEVPQNLSASRPQDRQFILSSKKLLLSDSGFYLCAWSGGQGATNEKLFFGSGTQLSVL.

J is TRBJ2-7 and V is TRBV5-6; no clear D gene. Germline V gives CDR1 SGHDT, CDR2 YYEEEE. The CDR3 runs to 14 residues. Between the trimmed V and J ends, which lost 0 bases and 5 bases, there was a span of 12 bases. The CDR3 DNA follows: TGTGCCAGCAGCTTGGGAGTTATAGCTCACGAGCAGTACTTC. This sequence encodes CASSLGVIAHEQYF. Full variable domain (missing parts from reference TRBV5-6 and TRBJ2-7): DAGVTQSPTHLIKTRGQQVTLRCSPKSGHDTVSWYQQALGQGPQFIFQYYEEEERQRGNFPDRFSGHQFPNYSSELNVNALLLGDSALYLCASSLGVIAHEQYFGPGTRLTVT.

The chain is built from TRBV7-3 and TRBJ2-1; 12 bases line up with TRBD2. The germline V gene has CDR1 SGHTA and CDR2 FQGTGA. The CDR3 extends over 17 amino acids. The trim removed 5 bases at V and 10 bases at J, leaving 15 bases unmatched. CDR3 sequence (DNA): TGTGCCAGCAGCCCACTAGCGGGAGGAGGGACTGGTGGGGAGCAGTTCTTC. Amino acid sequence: CASSPLAGGGTGGEQFF.

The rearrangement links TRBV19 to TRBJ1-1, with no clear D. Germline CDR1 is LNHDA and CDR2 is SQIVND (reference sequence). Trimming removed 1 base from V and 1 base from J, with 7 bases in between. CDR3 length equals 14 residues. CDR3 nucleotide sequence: TGTGCCAGTAGTATAGGGGGAGGGAACACTGAAGCTTTCTTT. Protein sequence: CASSIGGGNTEAFF.

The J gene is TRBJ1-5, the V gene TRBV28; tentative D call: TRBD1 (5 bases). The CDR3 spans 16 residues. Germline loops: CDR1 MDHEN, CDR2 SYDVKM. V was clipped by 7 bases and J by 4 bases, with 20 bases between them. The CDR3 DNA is TGTGCCAGCACCCACGTCAAGGCAGGGCCGAATCAGCCCCAGCATTTT. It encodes CASTHVKAGPNQPQHF.

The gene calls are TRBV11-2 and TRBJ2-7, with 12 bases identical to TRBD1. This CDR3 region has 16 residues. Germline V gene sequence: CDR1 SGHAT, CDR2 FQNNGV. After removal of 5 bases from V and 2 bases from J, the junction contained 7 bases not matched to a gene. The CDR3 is CASSGTGGLSPYEQYF. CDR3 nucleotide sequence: TGTGCCAGCAGCGGGACAGGGGGCCTTTCCCCCTACGAGCAGTACTTC.

Here the CDR3 DNA reads TGTGCCAGCAGTTACTCTTACATTCCTAGGTACAATGAGCAGTTCTTC. It codes for CASSYSYIPRYNEQFF. The chain combines TRBV6-6 with TRBJ2-1; D is unclear. Germline V lookup: CDR1 MNHNY, CDR2 SVGAGI (reference sequence). V lost 0 bases, J lost 4 bases, and 13 bases lay in between. The CDR3 extends over 16 amino acids.

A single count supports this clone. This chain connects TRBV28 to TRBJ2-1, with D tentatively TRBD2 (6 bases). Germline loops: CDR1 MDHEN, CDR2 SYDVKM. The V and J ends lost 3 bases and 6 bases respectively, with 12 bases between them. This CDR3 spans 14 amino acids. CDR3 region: CASSFGGRGNEQFF. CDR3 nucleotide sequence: TGTGCCAGCAGTTTTGGCGGGCGGGGCAATGAGCAGTTCTTC.

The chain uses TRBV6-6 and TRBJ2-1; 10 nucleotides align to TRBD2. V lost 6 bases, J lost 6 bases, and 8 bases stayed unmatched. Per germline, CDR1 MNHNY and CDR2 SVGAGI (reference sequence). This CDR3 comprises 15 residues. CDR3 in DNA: TGTGCCAGCAGCCCTCTAGCGGGAGTTCTCAATGAGCAGTTCTTC. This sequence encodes CASSPLAGVLNEQFF.

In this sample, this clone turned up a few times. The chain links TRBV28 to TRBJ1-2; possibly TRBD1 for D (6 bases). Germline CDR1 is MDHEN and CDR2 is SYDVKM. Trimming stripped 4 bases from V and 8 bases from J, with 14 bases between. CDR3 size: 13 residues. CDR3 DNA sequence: TGTGCCAGCAGTTCGGGGGGCGGGGGGGGCTACACCTTC. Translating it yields CASSSGGGGGYTF.

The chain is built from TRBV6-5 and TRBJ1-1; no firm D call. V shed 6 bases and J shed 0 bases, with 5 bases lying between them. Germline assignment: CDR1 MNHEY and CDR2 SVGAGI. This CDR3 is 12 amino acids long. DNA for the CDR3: TGTGCCAGCAGGCGCTTGAACACTGAAGCTTTCTTT. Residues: CASRRLNTEAFF.

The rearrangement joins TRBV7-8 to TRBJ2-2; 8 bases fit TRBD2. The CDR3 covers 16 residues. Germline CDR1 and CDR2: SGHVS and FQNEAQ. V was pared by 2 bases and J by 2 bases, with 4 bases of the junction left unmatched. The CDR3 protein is CASSLPGLVNTGELFF. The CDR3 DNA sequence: TGTGCCAGCAGCTTACCGGGACTAGTAAACACCGGGGAGCTGTTTTTT.

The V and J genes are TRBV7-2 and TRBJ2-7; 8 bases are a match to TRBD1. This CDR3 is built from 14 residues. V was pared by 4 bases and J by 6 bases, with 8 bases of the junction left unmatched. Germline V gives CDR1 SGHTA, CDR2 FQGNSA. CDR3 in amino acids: CASSSGGTGGEQYF. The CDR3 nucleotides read TGTGCCAGCAGCTCTGGGGGAACAGGGGGCGAGCAGTACTTC. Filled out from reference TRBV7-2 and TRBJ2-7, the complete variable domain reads GAGVSQSPSNKVTEKGKDVELRCDPISGHTALYWYRQSLGQGLEFLIYFQGNSAPDKSGLPSDRFSAERTGGSVSTLTIQRTQQEDSAVYLCASSSGGTGGEQYFGPGTRLTVT.

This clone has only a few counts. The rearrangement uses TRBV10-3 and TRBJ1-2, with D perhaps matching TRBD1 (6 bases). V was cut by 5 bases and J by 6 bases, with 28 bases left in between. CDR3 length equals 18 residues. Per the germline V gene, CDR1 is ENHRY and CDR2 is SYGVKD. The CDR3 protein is CAISSGGGAYLVYDGYTF. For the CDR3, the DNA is TGTGCCATCAGTTCGGGTGGGGGCGCTTATTTGGTCTATGATGGCTACACCTTC.

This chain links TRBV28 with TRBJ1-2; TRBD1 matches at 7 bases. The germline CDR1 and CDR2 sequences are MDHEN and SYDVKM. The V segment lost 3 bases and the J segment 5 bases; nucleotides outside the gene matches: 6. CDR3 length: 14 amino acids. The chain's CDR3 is CASSFSGGLYGYTF. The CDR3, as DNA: TGTGCCAGCAGTTTTTCAGGGGGACTGTATGGCTACACCTTC.

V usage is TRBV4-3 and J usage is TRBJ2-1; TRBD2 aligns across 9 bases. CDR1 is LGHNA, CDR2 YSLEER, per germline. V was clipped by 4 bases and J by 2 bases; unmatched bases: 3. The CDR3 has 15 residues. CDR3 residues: CASSPRGGAYNEQFF. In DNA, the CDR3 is TGCGCCAGCAGCCCGCGGGGGGGGGCCTACAATGAGCAGTTCTTC.

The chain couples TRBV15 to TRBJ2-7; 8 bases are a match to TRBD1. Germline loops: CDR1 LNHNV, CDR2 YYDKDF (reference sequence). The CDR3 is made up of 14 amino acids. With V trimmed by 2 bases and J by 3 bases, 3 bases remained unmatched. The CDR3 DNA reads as TGTGCCACCAGCAGATCAGGACAGGGCTACGAGCAGTACTTC. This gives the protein CATSRSGQGYEQYF.

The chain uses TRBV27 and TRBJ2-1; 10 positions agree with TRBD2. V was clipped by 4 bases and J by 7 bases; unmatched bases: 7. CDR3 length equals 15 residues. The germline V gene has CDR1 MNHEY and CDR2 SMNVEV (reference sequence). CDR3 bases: TGTGCCAGCAGTTACAGCGGGGGGGTTGGTAATGAGCAGTTCTTC. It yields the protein CASSYSGGVGNEQFF.